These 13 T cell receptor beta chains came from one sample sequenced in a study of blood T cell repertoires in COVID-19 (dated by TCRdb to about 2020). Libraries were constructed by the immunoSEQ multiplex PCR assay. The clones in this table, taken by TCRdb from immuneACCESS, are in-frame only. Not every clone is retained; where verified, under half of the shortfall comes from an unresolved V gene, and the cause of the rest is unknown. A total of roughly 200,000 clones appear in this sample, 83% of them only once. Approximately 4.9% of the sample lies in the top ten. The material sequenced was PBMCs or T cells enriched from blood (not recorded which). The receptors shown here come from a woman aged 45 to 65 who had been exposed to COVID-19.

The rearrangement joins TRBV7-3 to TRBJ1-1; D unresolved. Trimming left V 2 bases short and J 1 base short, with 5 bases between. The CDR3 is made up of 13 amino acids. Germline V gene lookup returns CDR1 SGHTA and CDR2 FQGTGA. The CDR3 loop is CASSLEGNTEAFF. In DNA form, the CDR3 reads TGTGCCAGCAGCTTAGAGGGGAACACTGAAGCTTTCTTT.

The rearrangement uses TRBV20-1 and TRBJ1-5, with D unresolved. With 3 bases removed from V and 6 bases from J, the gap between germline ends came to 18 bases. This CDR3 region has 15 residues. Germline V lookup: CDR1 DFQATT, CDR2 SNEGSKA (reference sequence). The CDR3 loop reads CSASRNRLEVQPQHF. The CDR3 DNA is TGCAGTGCTAGTAGGAATCGTCTTGAGGTTCAGCCCCAGCATTTT.

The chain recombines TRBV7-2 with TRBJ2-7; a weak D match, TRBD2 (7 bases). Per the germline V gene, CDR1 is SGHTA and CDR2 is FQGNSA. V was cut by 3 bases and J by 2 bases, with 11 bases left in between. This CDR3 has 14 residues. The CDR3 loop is CASSLGGAPYEQYF. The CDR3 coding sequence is TGTGCCAGCAGCTTGGGGGGGGCTCCCTACGAGCAGTACTTC.

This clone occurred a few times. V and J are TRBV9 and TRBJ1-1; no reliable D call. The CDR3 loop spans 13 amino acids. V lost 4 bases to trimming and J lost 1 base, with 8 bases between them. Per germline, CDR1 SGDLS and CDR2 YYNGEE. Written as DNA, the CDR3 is TGTGCCAGCAGCTCACGGGGGAACACTGAAGCTTTCTTT. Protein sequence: CASSSRGNTEAFF.

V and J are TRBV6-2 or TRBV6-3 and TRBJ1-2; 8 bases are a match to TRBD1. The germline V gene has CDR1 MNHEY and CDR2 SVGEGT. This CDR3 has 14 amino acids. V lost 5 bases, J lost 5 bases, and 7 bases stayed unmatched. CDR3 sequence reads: CASSRDRQGYGYTF. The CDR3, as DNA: TGTGCCAGCAGTCGGGACAGGCAGGGGTATGGCTACACCTTC.

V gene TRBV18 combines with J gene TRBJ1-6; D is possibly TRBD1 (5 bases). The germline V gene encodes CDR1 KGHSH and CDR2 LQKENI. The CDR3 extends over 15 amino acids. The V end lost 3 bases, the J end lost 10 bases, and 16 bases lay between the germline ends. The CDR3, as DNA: TGTGCCAGCTCACCGGATCAGGGAGGTAGCTCACCCCTCCACTTT. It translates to CASSPDQGGSSPLHF.

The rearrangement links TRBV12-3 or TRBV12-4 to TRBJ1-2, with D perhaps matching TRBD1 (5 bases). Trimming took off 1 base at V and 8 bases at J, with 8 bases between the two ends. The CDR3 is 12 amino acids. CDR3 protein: CASSLEQGGYTF. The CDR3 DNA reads TGTGCCAGCAGTTTAGAGCAGGGAGGCTACACCTTC.

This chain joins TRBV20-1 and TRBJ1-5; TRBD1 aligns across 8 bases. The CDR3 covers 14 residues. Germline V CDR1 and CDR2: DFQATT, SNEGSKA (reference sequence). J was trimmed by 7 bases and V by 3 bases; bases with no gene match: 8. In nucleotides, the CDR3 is TGCAGTGCTAGTAAGGGACAGGCATCCCAGCCCCAGCATTTT. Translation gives CSASKGQASQPQHF.

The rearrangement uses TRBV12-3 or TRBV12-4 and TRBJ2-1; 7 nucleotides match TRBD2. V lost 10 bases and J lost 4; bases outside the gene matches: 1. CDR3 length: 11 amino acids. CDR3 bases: TGTGCCATGGGAGGGTACAATGAGCAGTTCTTC. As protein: CAMGGYNEQFF.

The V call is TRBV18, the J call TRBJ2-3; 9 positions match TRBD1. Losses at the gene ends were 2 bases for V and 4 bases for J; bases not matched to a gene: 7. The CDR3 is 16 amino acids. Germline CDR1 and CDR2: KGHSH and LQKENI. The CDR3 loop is CASSPDPGQGADTQYF. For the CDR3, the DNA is TGTGCCAGCTCACCAGATCCGGGACAGGGCGCAGATACGCAGTATTTT.

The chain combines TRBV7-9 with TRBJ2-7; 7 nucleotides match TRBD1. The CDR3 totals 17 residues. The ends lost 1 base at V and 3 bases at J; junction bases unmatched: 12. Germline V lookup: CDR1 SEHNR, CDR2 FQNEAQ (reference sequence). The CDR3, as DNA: TGTGCCAGCAGCTTAGTAATTAGTAAGGACAGGTACTACGAGCAGTACTTC. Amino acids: CASSLVISKDRYYEQYF.

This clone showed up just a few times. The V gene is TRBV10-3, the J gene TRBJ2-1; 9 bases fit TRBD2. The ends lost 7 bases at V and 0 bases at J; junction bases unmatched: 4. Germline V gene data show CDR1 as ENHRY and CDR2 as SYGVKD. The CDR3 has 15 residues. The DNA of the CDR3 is TGTGCCATCAACCATAGCGGGGGCTCCTACAATGAGCAGTTCTTC. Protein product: CAINHSGGSYNEQFF.

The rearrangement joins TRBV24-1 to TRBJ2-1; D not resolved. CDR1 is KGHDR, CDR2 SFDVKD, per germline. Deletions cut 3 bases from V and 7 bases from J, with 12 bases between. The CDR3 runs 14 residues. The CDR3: CATSDPGLGNEQFF. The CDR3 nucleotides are TGTGCCACCAGTGATCCCGGGTTGGGTAATGAGCAGTTCTTC.